The rows below give T cell receptor beta chains drawn from one sample of a study of T cells in Graves' hyperthyroidism and ophthalmopathy. TCRdb passed the multiplex PCR reads through MiXCR, listing each CDR3 protein once. The table has roughly 740,000 distinct CDR3 sequences, about 15% seen once. Sequencing was carried out using blood. The receptor source for this set is a man younger than 35 with Graves' hyperthyroidism. CDR3s include the opening cysteine and the closing phenylalanine or tryptophan. The order of the fields is D gene, V gene, clone size, J gene, CDR3 length, CDR3 protein. The D gene is left open where the match is weak. Clone size is stated in some rows and not others, as once, few, many or a class when expanded.

d_call: TRBD1; v_call: TRBV7-9; clone_size: NA; j_call: TRBJ2-7; cdr3_length: 17; cdr3_aa: CASSLIVFGQGSYEQYF
d_call: NA; v_call: TRBV28; clone_size: many; j_call: TRBJ2-1; cdr3_length: 13; cdr3_aa: CASSPGTRGEQFF
d_call: NA; v_call: TRBV28; clone_size: few; j_call: TRBJ1-2; cdr3_length: 15; cdr3_aa: CASSLTLPANYGYTF
d_call: NA; v_call: TRBV29-1; clone_size: NA; j_call: TRBJ2-1; cdr3_length: 14; cdr3_aa: CSVEEGRAYNEQFF
d_call: NA; v_call: TRBV20-1; clone_size: NA; j_call: TRBJ1-1; cdr3_length: 13; cdr3_aa: CSATRWGTAEAFF
d_call: TRBD1; v_call: TRBV18; clone_size: many; j_call: TRBJ1-4; cdr3_length: 17; cdr3_aa: CASSPSHRTGYNEKLFF
d_call: NA; v_call: TRBV14; clone_size: NA; j_call: TRBJ2-4; cdr3_length: 14; cdr3_aa: CASSRQSGKNIQYF
d_call: TRBD2; v_call: TRBV15; clone_size: few; j_call: TRBJ2-5; cdr3_length: 14; cdr3_aa: CATSRDSGQETQYF
d_call: TRBD2; v_call: TRBV2; clone_size: many; j_call: TRBJ2-1; cdr3_length: 16; cdr3_aa: CASSGGASGRAKEQFF
d_call: NA; v_call: TRBV4-1; clone_size: NA; j_call: TRBJ1-5; cdr3_length: 15; cdr3_aa: CASSQGGSANQPQHF
d_call: TRBD1; v_call: TRBV20-1; clone_size: many; j_call: TRBJ2-7; cdr3_length: 13; cdr3_aa: CSAGRQGMDEQYF
d_call: NA; v_call: TRBV7-2; clone_size: few; j_call: TRBJ1-1; cdr3_length: 15; cdr3_aa: CASSFWTRGTTEAFF
d_call: TRBD1; v_call: TRBV28; clone_size: NA; j_call: TRBJ1-6; cdr3_length: 17; cdr3_aa: CASSFLGGFAYNSPLHF
d_call: TRBD2; v_call: TRBV29-1; clone_size: NA; j_call: TRBJ2-1; cdr3_length: 18; cdr3_aa: CSVGRGGAGTSGYNEQFF
d_call: TRBD1; v_call: TRBV3-1; clone_size: many; j_call: TRBJ1-6; cdr3_length: 17; cdr3_aa: CASSQDKGGILGSPLHF
d_call: NA; v_call: TRBV7-2; clone_size: many; j_call: TRBJ2-1; cdr3_length: 15; cdr3_aa: CASSQLGQSYNEQFF
d_call: TRBD2; v_call: TRBV12-3/TRBV12-4; clone_size: NA; j_call: TRBJ2-3; cdr3_length: 15; cdr3_aa: CASALLAVNTDTQCF
d_call: TRBD1; v_call: TRBV24-1; clone_size: NA; j_call: TRBJ2-3; cdr3_length: 17; cdr3_aa: CATSDPRPGQGEDTQYF
d_call: NA; v_call: TRBV19; clone_size: NA; j_call: TRBJ2-1; cdr3_length: 15; cdr3_aa: CASNGLTGNGVEQFF
d_call: NA; v_call: TRBV6-1; clone_size: few; j_call: TRBJ1-1; cdr3_length: 14; cdr3_aa: CASGHGRMNTEAFF
d_call: NA; v_call: TRBV12-3/TRBV12-4; clone_size: NA; j_call: TRBJ1-4; cdr3_length: 12; cdr3_aa: CASSPDRNKLFF
d_call: TRBD2; v_call: TRBV20-1; clone_size: few; j_call: TRBJ2-1; cdr3_length: 11; cdr3_aa: CSATSGNEQFF
d_call: NA; v_call: TRBV5-1; clone_size: few; j_call: TRBJ1-2; cdr3_length: 14; cdr3_aa: CASSAASVSYGYTF
d_call: NA; v_call: TRBV27; clone_size: many; j_call: TRBJ1-4; cdr3_length: 15; cdr3_aa: CASSFHQQANEKLFF
d_call: TRBD2; v_call: TRBV27; clone_size: NA; j_call: TRBJ2-1; cdr3_length: 16; cdr3_aa: CASSTLPSGAGGEQFF
d_call: NA; v_call: TRBV12-5; clone_size: NA; j_call: TRBJ2-5; cdr3_length: 13; cdr3_aa: CASGIGLSETQYF
d_call: NA; v_call: TRBV7-9; clone_size: many; j_call: TRBJ2-2; cdr3_length: 13; cdr3_aa: CASSEDAAGELFF
d_call: NA; v_call: TRBV2; clone_size: many; j_call: TRBJ2-7; cdr3_length: 10; cdr3_aa: CASRAIEAYF
d_call: NA; v_call: TRBV5-8; clone_size: few; j_call: TRBJ1-1; cdr3_length: 14; cdr3_aa: CASSGRERAAEAFF
d_call: NA; v_call: TRBV30; clone_size: few; j_call: TRBJ2-1; cdr3_length: 14; cdr3_aa: CAWSSGSSYNEQFF
d_call: NA; v_call: TRBV7-2; clone_size: few; j_call: TRBJ2-7; cdr3_length: 12; cdr3_aa: CASSLPRGEQYF
d_call: TRBD2; v_call: TRBV7-2; clone_size: many; j_call: TRBJ2-3; cdr3_length: 16; cdr3_aa: CASSFVGGTSTDTQYF
d_call: TRBD2; v_call: TRBV20-1; clone_size: many; j_call: TRBJ2-3; cdr3_length: 17; cdr3_aa: CSARDPQRGSGTDTQYF
d_call: NA; v_call: TRBV5-1; clone_size: NA; j_call: TRBJ1-1; cdr3_length: 14; cdr3_aa: CASSPGTLNTEAFF
d_call: NA; v_call: TRBV18; clone_size: few; j_call: TRBJ1-1; cdr3_length: 14; cdr3_aa: CGSSPGSASTEAFF
d_call: NA; v_call: TRBV27; clone_size: many; j_call: TRBJ2-5; cdr3_length: 16; cdr3_aa: CASSSPLRGGQETQYF
d_call: NA; v_call: TRBV18; clone_size: many; j_call: TRBJ2-1; cdr3_length: 14; cdr3_aa: CASSPGAGYNEQFF
d_call: NA; v_call: TRBV15; clone_size: NA; j_call: TRBJ1-5; cdr3_length: 15; cdr3_aa: CATSSGLRDNQPQHF
d_call: TRBD1; v_call: TRBV19; clone_size: NA; j_call: TRBJ1-2; cdr3_length: 15; cdr3_aa: CASSRPGQATYGYTF
d_call: TRBD1; v_call: TRBV14; clone_size: many; j_call: TRBJ2-1; cdr3_length: 16; cdr3_aa: CASSPQGASAYNEQFF
d_call: NA; v_call: TRBV28; clone_size: many; j_call: TRBJ1-6; cdr3_length: 15; cdr3_aa: CASSYPTRDNSPLHF
d_call: TRBD1; v_call: TRBV28; clone_size: few; j_call: TRBJ2-7; cdr3_length: 15; cdr3_aa: CASSTRDRGLYEQYF
d_call: TRBD2; v_call: TRBV27; clone_size: few; j_call: TRBJ2-7; cdr3_length: 16; cdr3_aa: CASSTGTSGRAHEQYF
d_call: NA; v_call: TRBV7-9; clone_size: NA; j_call: TRBJ2-3; cdr3_length: 12; cdr3_aa: CASRARGDTQYF
d_call: NA; v_call: TRBV7-3; clone_size: NA; j_call: TRBJ1-6; cdr3_length: 13; cdr3_aa: CASSLQSNSPLHF
d_call: NA; v_call: TRBV28; clone_size: many; j_call: TRBJ2-1; cdr3_length: 14; cdr3_aa: CASRTGVAGNEQFF
d_call: TRBD2; v_call: TRBV7-8; clone_size: few; j_call: TRBJ2-1; cdr3_length: 15; cdr3_aa: CACSSGLAGGDEQFF
d_call: TRBD1; v_call: TRBV6-9; clone_size: few; j_call: TRBJ2-5; cdr3_length: 15; cdr3_aa: CASSYYGQGTETQYF
d_call: NA; v_call: TRBV20-1; clone_size: few; j_call: TRBJ2-2; cdr3_length: 16; cdr3_aa: CSATEGSFINTGELFF
d_call: NA; v_call: TRBV2; clone_size: few; j_call: TRBJ2-7; cdr3_length: 13; cdr3_aa: CASTQDRGYEQYF
d_call: NA; v_call: TRBV6-1; clone_size: NA; j_call: TRBJ1-1; cdr3_length: 14; cdr3_aa: CASRSRAGNTEAFF
d_call: NA; v_call: TRBV28; clone_size: many; j_call: TRBJ1-5; cdr3_length: 15; cdr3_aa: CASSPPEGGNQPQHF
d_call: NA; v_call: TRBV20-1; clone_size: many; j_call: TRBJ2-5; cdr3_length: 15; cdr3_aa: CSARDPVGAGETQYF
d_call: TRBD2; v_call: TRBV20-1; clone_size: NA; j_call: TRBJ2-5; cdr3_length: 15; cdr3_aa: CSATRLAANQETQYF